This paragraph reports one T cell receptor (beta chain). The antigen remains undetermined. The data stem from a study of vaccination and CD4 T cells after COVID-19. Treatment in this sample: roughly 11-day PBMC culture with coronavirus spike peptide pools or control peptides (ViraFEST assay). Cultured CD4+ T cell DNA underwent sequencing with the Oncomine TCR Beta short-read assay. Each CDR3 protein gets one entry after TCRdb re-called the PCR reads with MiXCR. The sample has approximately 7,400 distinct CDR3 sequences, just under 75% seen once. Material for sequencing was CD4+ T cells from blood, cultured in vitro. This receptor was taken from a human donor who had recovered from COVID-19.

The chain's CDR3 is CASSPFGTGSEQYF. The CDR3 coding sequence is TGTGCCAGCAGCCCCTTCGGGACAGGGTCCGAGCAGTACTTC. The chain employs TRBV5-4 and TRBJ2-7; 9 bases are shared with TRBD1. CDR1 and CDR2 (germline): SGHNT, YYREEE (reference sequence). The CDR3 consists of 14 residues. V shed 4 bases, J shed 6 bases, and the junction held 8 bases outside the gene matches. Complete variable domain (other parts from reference TRBV5-4 and TRBJ2-7): ETGVTQSPTHLIKTRGQQVTLRCSSQSGHNTVSWYQQALGQGPQFIFQYYREEENGRGNFPPRFSGLQFPNYSSELNVNALELDDSALYLCASSPFGTGSEQYFGPGTRLTVT.